The 27 T cell receptor beta chains listed next were all sequenced from one sample in a study of blood T cell repertoires in COVID-19. Some clones are missing from TCRdb's copy, which holds only in-frame ones; the method was immunoSEQ multiplex PCR. This sample has about 340,000 clones, with about 86% found just once. Source material: peripheral blood. Receptors originate from a woman aged 55-69 years with COVID-19, enrolled during active disease.

This clone was recorded once. This chain uses TRBV15 with TRBJ2-7; 7 bases fit TRBD2. V lost 2 bases to trimming and J lost 2 bases; unmatched junction nucleotides: 12. CDR3 size: 17 residues. Per germline, CDR1 LNHNV and CDR2 YYDKDF (reference sequence). CDR3 region: CATSRYGGGGPTYEQYF. The CDR3 region has the DNA TGTGCCACCAGCAGATACGGCGGGGGAGGACCCACCTACGAGCAGTACTTC.

The chain employs TRBV12-5 and TRBJ1-1; 9 bases are a match to TRBD1. Per the germline V gene, CDR1 is LGHNT and CDR2 is FRNRAP. CDR3 length equals 14 residues. Germline trimming cut 5 bases from V and 6 bases from J; bases unmatched to any gene: 7. The CDR3: CASGLGTGQPEAFF. The DNA of the CDR3 is TGTGCTAGTGGTCTCGGGACAGGGCAGCCTGAAGCTTTCTTT.

The CDR3 protein is CASSFRGSGRAEAFF. The DNA for the CDR3 is TGTGCCAGCAGTTTCAGGGGGTCCGGTAGGGCTGAAGCTTTCTTT. This chain connects TRBV6-5 to TRBJ1-1; 7 bases fit TRBD1. CDR1 is MNHEY and CDR2 is SVGAGI in the germline V gene. This CDR3 contains 15 residues. Trimming took 4 bases from V and 6 from J; bases not matched to a gene: 11.

The rearrangement links TRBV5-1 to TRBJ1-4, with D unclear. Germline values: CDR1 SGHRS, CDR2 YFSETQ. V lost 2 bases, J lost 8 bases, and 10 bases lay in between. This CDR3 comprises 13 residues. The CDR3 sequence is CASSFSAAEKLFF. CDR3 sequence (DNA): TGCGCCAGCAGCTTCTCGGCGGCCGAAAAACTGTTTTTT.

The chain couples TRBV27 to TRBJ2-1; D gene unclear. From germline, CDR1 is MNHEY and CDR2 SMNVEV (reference sequence). The CDR3 is 14 residues long. The germline V and J ends were trimmed by 2 bases and 2 bases, with 7 bases remaining between them. The CDR3 sequence is CASSLNVAYNEQFF. DNA of the CDR3: TGTGCCAGCAGTTTAAACGTAGCCTACAATGAGCAGTTCTTC.

The chain links TRBV5-6 to TRBJ1-2; 10 nucleotides match TRBD1. After removal of 4 bases from V and 4 bases from J, the junction contained 7 bases not matched to a gene. From germline, CDR1 is SGHDT and CDR2 YYEEEE. This CDR3 is built from 15 residues. CDR3 sequence: CASSPGQGSPYGYTF. CDR3 nucleotides: TGTGCCAGCAGCCCGGGACAGGGGAGTCCCTATGGCTACACCTTC.

This clone was recorded many times. V usage is TRBV5-8 and J usage is TRBJ2-1; no reliable D call. The CDR3 length is 13 residues. Germline assignment: CDR1 SGHTS and CDR2 YDEGEE. V was pared by 4 bases and J by 6 bases, with 11 bases between. CDR3 sequence (DNA): TGTGCCAGCAGCCTGCGGCCCGGCAATGAGCAGTTCTTC. Translating gives CASSLRPGNEQFF.

The chain has TRBV9 and TRBJ2-1, with D possibly matching TRBD1 (5 bases). Trimming took off 4 bases at V and 0 bases at J, with 11 bases between the two ends. Per germline, CDR1 SGDLS and CDR2 YYNGEE. CDR3 size: 15 residues. The CDR3 DNA sequence: TGTGCCAGCAGCCCCCGACAGAACTCCTACAATGAGCAGTTCTTC. Translating it yields CASSPRQNSYNEQFF.

The chain couples TRBV4-1 to TRBJ1-5; D unresolved. Germline V gene data show CDR1 as MGHRA and CDR2 as YSYEKL. V lost 1 base and J lost 0, with 4 bases in between. CDR3 length: 14 amino acids. CDR3 sequence: CASSQGGSNQPQHF. The CDR3 bases are TGCGCCAGCAGCCAAGGCGGTAGCAATCAGCCCCAGCATTTT.

With respect to this clone: This sample also contains other DNA sequences that code for the same CDR3. The rearrangement uses TRBV12-3 or TRBV12-4 and TRBJ2-5; D not resolved. The CDR3 loop spans 11 amino acids. V was clipped by 4 bases and J by 4 bases, with 4 bases between them. The CDR3: CASSSRETQYF. CDR3 nucleotide sequence: TGTGCCAGCAGTTCTCGAGAGACCCAGTACTTC.

This clone was detected once. The V and J genes are TRBV21-1 and TRBJ2-7; TRBD1, the table's D call, was not compared with the DNA. TRBV21-1 is an annotated pseudogene. The CDR3 is made up of 15 amino acids. In DNA form, the CDR3 reads TGTGCCAGCAGCCCCCGAAAGGACAGTTCCTACGAGCAGTACTTC. Amino acids: CASSPRKDSSYEQYF.

V gene TRBV27 combines with J gene TRBJ1-2; the D is unclear. Trimming shortened V by 5 bases and J by 3 bases, and 16 bases separated the two germline ends. This CDR3 region has 15 residues. Per germline, CDR1 MNHEY and CDR2 SMNVEV (reference sequence). The CDR3 sequence is CASSPDVEGYYGYTF. The CDR3, as DNA: TGTGCCAGCAGTCCCGACGTCGAGGGATACTATGGCTACACCTTC.

The CDR3 nucleotides are TGTGCCAGCAGCCAGAACAGGGGAGACGGGGAGCTGTTTTTT. This translates into CASSQNRGDGELFF. The chain joins TRBV3-1 (or the pseudogene TRBV3-2) to TRBJ2-2; 7 nucleotides line up with TRBD1. CDR3 length: 14 amino acids. Looked up from germline, CDR1 is LGHDT and CDR2 is YNNKEL (reference sequence). V was clipped by 3 bases and J by 7 bases; unmatched bases: 5.

The chain combines TRBV7-3 with TRBJ2-1, with a tentative D call TRBD2 (5 bases). Trimming left V 0 bases short and J 9 bases short, with 9 bases between. The CDR3 has 13 amino acids. Germline assignment: CDR1 SGHTA and CDR2 FQGTGA. The CDR3 region has the DNA TGTGCCAGCAGCTTAACTCTAGAGGGTGAGCAGTTCTTC. Translated: CASSLTLEGEQFF.

This chain connects TRBV4-3 to TRBJ1-1; D unclear. Germline-derived CDR1 and CDR2 are LGHNA and YSLEER. Trimming shortened V by 0 bases and J by 6 bases, and 11 bases separated the two germline ends. This CDR3 comprises 14 residues. The CDR3 reads CASSQDLGLPEAFF. The CDR3 DNA reads TGCGCCAGCAGCCAAGATTTGGGCCTCCCTGAAGCTTTCTTT.

This sequence joins TRBV7-6 and TRBJ1-2; maybe TRBD1 (5 bases). V was cut by 3 bases and J by 7 bases, with 12 bases left in between. The germline gives CDR1 SGHVS, CDR2 FNYEAQ. The CDR3 has 13 residues. CDR3: CASSFAGFFGYTF. In DNA, the CDR3 is TGTGCCAGCAGCTTCGCAGGGTTTTTTGGCTACACCTTC.

V gene TRBV9 combines with J gene TRBJ2-2, with 13 bases identical to TRBD2. CDR3 size: 19 residues. Germline CDR1 SGDLS, CDR2 YYNGEE. V shed 4 bases, J shed 8 bases, and the junction held 17 bases outside the gene matches. The CDR3 bases are TGTGCCAGCAGCCCTTCCCTTCCACTAGCGGGGGGGCTAAGAGGGGAGCTGTTTTTT. It translates to CASSPSLPLAGGLRGELFF.

The chain recombines TRBV19 with TRBJ2-2; 8 nucleotides agree with TRBD1. The V segment lost 5 bases and the J segment 5 bases; nucleotides outside the gene matches: 7. The CDR3 is 15 amino acids. The germline CDR1 and CDR2 sequences are LNHDA and SQIVND (reference sequence). The DNA of the CDR3 is TGTGCCAGTAGTTGGCAGGGGGCCGGGACCGGGGAGCTGTTTTTT. It codes for CASSWQGAGTGELFF.

This clone turned up a few times. This chain connects TRBV30 to TRBJ1-2; TRBD1 agrees at 8 bases. J lost 2 bases, V lost 8 bases, and 7 bases had no gene match. Germline V CDR1 and CDR2: GTSNPN, SVGIG (reference sequence). The CDR3 loop spans 13 amino acids. The CDR3 coding sequence is TGTGCCAGAGGACAGGGTAGGAACTATGGCTACACCTTC. Amino acids: CARGQGRNYGYTF.

The rearrangement links TRBV9 to TRBJ2-2; 8 bases map to TRBD1. Looked up from germline, CDR1 is SGDLS and CDR2 is YYNGEE. This CDR3 region has 17 residues. Trimming at V came to 4 bases and at J to 2 bases, leaving 10 bases not matched to a gene. CDR3 loop: CASSSSGTGINTGELFF. In DNA form, the CDR3 reads TGTGCCAGCAGCTCGAGTGGGACAGGCATCAACACCGGGGAGCTGTTTTTT.

This clone was picked up one time. This rearrangement joins TRBV5-1 to TRBJ1-2, with 9 bases matching TRBD1. Unmatched junction bases numbered 2, after V lost 4 bases and J lost 7 bases. Germline V CDR1 and CDR2: SGHRS, YFSETQ. CDR3 length: 12 residues. This chain's CDR3 is CASSQGQGGYTF. The CDR3 nucleotides read TGCGCCAGCAGCCAGGGACAGGGTGGCTACACCTTC.

The V gene is TRBV7-8, the J gene TRBJ1-1; D perhaps matches TRBD1 (5 bases). This CDR3 region has 13 residues. With 6 bases removed from V and 1 base from J, the gap between germline ends came to 9 bases. Germline CDR1 reads SGHVS; CDR2 reads FQNEAQ. For the CDR3, the DNA is TGTGCCAGCAGTTACGGGGGGAACACTGAAGCTTTCTTT. Its translation: CASSYGGNTEAFF. Drawing the rest from reference TRBV7-8 and TRBJ1-1, the complete variable domain is GAGVSQSPRYKVAKRGQDVALRCDPISGHVSLFWYQQALGQGPEFLTYFQNEAQLDKSGLPSDRFFAERPEGSVSTLKIQRTQQEDSAVYLCASSYGGNTEAFFGQGTRLTVV.

The rearrangement uses TRBV30 and TRBJ1-2, with TRBD1 matching over 10 bases. V shed 2 bases, J shed 4 bases, and the junction held 4 bases outside the gene matches. The germline V gene encodes CDR1 GTSNPN and CDR2 SVGIG (reference sequence). This CDR3 region has 14 residues. CDR3 amino acids: CAWSPGTGAYGYTF. As DNA, the CDR3 is TGTGCCTGGAGTCCCGGGACAGGGGCCTATGGCTACACCTTC.

This clone showed up just once. The chain joins TRBV9 to TRBJ2-1; TRBD2 matches at 15 bases. CDR1 and CDR2 from the germline V gene are SGDLS and YYNGEE. V was pared by 3 bases and J by 7 bases, with 2 bases of the junction left unmatched. The CDR3 sequence is 15 residues long. The CDR3 sequence: CASSGTSGGANEQFF. In DNA form, the CDR3 reads TGTGCCAGCAGCGGGACTAGCGGGGGGGCGAATGAGCAGTTCTTC.

This chain connects TRBV5-1 to TRBJ1-2; D is ambiguous. Germline V lookup: CDR1 SGHRS, CDR2 YFSETQ. Between the trimmed V and J ends, which lost 4 bases and 6 bases, there was a span of 10 bases. The CDR3 consists of 12 residues. The CDR3 nucleotides are TGCGCCAGCAGCGGCTCAGTCCATGGCTACACCTTC. Its translation: CASSGSVHGYTF.

This rearrangement joins TRBV27 to TRBJ2-1; TRBD2 aligns across 15 bases. Germline values: CDR1 MNHEY, CDR2 SMNVEV (reference sequence). The CDR3 sequence is 14 residues long. V shed 4 bases, J shed 9 bases, and the junction held 1 base outside the gene matches. The CDR3 spells CASSSGLAGGEQFF. The CDR3 nucleotides are TGTGCCAGCAGTTCGGGACTAGCGGGGGGTGAGCAGTTCTTC.

In DNA form, the CDR3 reads TGCGCCAGCAGCTACGACAGCGTATACAATGAGCAGTTCTTC. As protein: CASSYDSVYNEQFF. The rearrangement uses TRBV5-1 and TRBJ2-1, with D perhaps TRBD1 (5 bases). The CDR3 totals 14 residues. The germline V gene has CDR1 SGHRS and CDR2 YFSETQ. Trimming removed 3 bases at V and 4 bases at J, with 11 bases between.